Detailed here is one T cell receptor (beta chain). What it recognizes is unknown. This entry comes from a study of regulatory T cells in long-lasting Graves disease. Regarding time point: persistent/refractory GD, antithyroid drugs over 5 years with positive TRAb. Following extraction of RNA from PBMCs, that RNA was used to make the TCR library. Recruitment took place at an endocrinology department in Xi'an, China. Study-wide points: Persistent disease was associated with favored TRBV28 usage and with favored use of TRBJ1-2 and TRBJ2-5. Samples came from peripheral blood alone, without thyroid tissue. Compared with new cases, persistent Graves' patients showed reduced TCR diversity.

Assembly of TCR beta libraries relied on iRepertoire HTBI primers together with Arm-PCR of CDR3 regions. TCRdb reprocessed the multiplex PCR reads via MiXCR and lists one record per CDR3 protein. This table has more than 650,000 distinct CDR3 sequences, about 30% appearing once. The V gene's germline CDR1 is SGHKS and CDR2 YYEKEE (reference sequence). The V end lost 4 bases, the J end lost 9 bases, and 17 bases lay between the germline ends. The CDR3 length is 14 residues. The chain uses TRBV5-5 and TRBJ2-1; D unresolved. This sample comprised peripheral blood mononuclear cells (PBMCs), obtained when the disease was refractory, from a patient treated with antithyroid drugs. The source is a female donor with Graves disease. The CDR3, as DNA: TGTGCCAGCAGCGTCTCTTCCCTGTCCTCTGAGCAGTTCTTC. Amino acids: CASSVSSLSSEQFF.